One and the same sample provided the 10 T cell receptor beta chains below, sequenced in a study of T cell changes during pregnancy in multiple sclerosis (dated by TCRdb to between 2018 and 2021). The receptor library was made with the immunoSEQ multiplex PCR assay. TCRdb holds this immuneACCESS table with in-frame rearrangements only. Some clones are missing; in checked studies, unresolved V genes explain under half, and the rest has no known cause. In this sample the table shows about 73,000 clones, around 94% of which occur a single time. The top ten constitute 2.8% of the sample. The material sequenced was peripheral blood, taken in the third trimester of pregnancy. The origin of the receptors is a female donor in good health, enrolled as a control in a pregnancy study.

The chain combines TRBV7-9 with TRBJ2-4; D is perhaps TRBD2 (7 bases). The V and J ends lost 1 base and 9 bases respectively, with 13 bases between them. This CDR3 comprises 14 residues. CDR1 is SEHNR, CDR2 FQNEAQ, per germline (reference sequence). CDR3 DNA sequence: TGTGCCAGCAGCTTAGTGGGTGGGGGGGCCATTCAGTACTTC. Protein product: CASSLVGGGAIQYF.

The CDR3 DNA is TGCGCCAGCACCCCGGAGGGACAGGGAGGTCAGCCCCAGCATTTT. It codes for CASTPEGQGGQPQHF. The chain has TRBV10-2 and TRBJ1-5, with 9 nucleotides matching TRBD1. The CDR3 has 15 residues. CDR1 is WSHSY and CDR2 is SAAADI in the germline V gene. The J segment lost 6 bases and the V segment lost 7 bases, leaving 10 bases of the junction unmatched.

This chain joins TRBV13 and TRBJ2-3; 12 positions match TRBD2. After removal of 5 bases from V and 8 bases from J, the junction contained 8 bases not matched to a gene. The CDR3 spans 15 residues. Germline V gene sequence: CDR1 PRHDT, CDR2 FYEKMQ (reference sequence). CDR3 region: CASSPPTSGGPTQYF. In nucleotides, the CDR3 is TGTGCCAGCAGCCCACCGACTAGCGGGGGCCCTACGCAGTATTTT.

The V gene is TRBV19, the J gene TRBJ2-5, with D tentatively TRBD1 (5 bases). The V and J ends lost 6 bases and 3 bases respectively, with 17 bases between them. This CDR3 contains 15 residues. Germline V lookup: CDR1 LNHDA, CDR2 SQIVND (reference sequence). DNA for the CDR3: TGTGCCAGTAGGAGGTCAGGGTGGTCGGAAGAGACCCAGTACTTC. Its translation is CASRRSGWSEETQYF.

The gene calls are TRBV18 and TRBJ1-6, with a weak D call TRBD1 (5 bases). Germline CDR1 reads KGHSH; CDR2 reads LQKENI. The CDR3 runs to 16 residues. V was trimmed by 2 bases and J by 11 bases, leaving 19 bases between them. The CDR3 here is CASSPTQGVSLTPLHF. CDR3 coding DNA: TGTGCCAGCTCACCAACTCAGGGTGTATCCCTTACACCCCTCCACTTT.

The CDR3 reads CASSLGTGGSYNEQFF. CDR3 nucleotides: TGCGCCAGCAGCTTGGGGACAGGGGGGTCCTACAATGAGCAGTTCTTC. The chain couples TRBV5-1 to TRBJ2-1, with 10 bases identical to TRBD1. V lost 0 bases to trimming and J lost 1 base; unmatched junction nucleotides: 1. Germline CDR1 and CDR2: SGHRS and YFSETQ. The CDR3 has 16 amino acids.

A remark on this clone: At one boundary the junction diverges from the germline segment, which might be a read error. The chain joins TRBV7-9 to TRBJ1-3; perhaps TRBD1 as D (5 bases). CDR1 is SEHNR, CDR2 FQNEAQ, per germline (reference sequence). The CDR3 is made up of 14 amino acids. The CDR3 DNA reads as TGTGTCAGCAGCCCGACAGCCTCTGGAAACACCATATATTTT. This encodes CVSSPTASGNTIYF. The entire variable domain, with the rest obtained from reference TRBV7-9 and TRBJ1-3, is as follows: DTGVSQNPRHKITKRGQNVTFRCDPISEHNRLYWYRQTLGQGPEFLTYFQNEAQLEKSRLLSDRFSAERPKGSFSTLEIQRTEQGDSAMYLCVSSPTASGNTIYFGEGSWLTVV.

The rearrangement uses TRBV2 and TRBJ2-5, with D maybe TRBD1 (7 bases). This CDR3 has 14 residues. Germline CDR1 SNHLY, CDR2 FYNNEI. Trimming removed 2 bases at V and 5 bases at J, with 12 bases between. The CDR3 reads CASSEQGGEETQYF. CDR3 nucleotides: TGTGCCAGCAGTGAACAGGGGGGTGAGGAGACCCAGTACTTC.

This clone was observed a few times. The chain employs TRBV5-1 and TRBJ1-1, with TRBD1 as a possible D gene (6 bases). V was cut by 5 bases and J by 0 bases, with 11 bases left in between. Germline V gives CDR1 SGHRS, CDR2 YFSETQ. The CDR3 is 14 amino acids. The CDR3 loop is CASRLQGLNTEAFF. The CDR3 DNA sequence: TGCGCCAGCAGATTACAGGGATTGAACACTGAAGCTTTCTTT.

The V gene is TRBV10-1, the J gene TRBJ1-1; D is possibly TRBD1 (6 bases). Trimming removed 6 bases from V and 11 bases from J, with 10 bases in between. This CDR3 spans 10 amino acids. Germline V lookup: CDR1 WNHNN, CDR2 SYGVQD (reference sequence). In DNA, the CDR3 is TGCGCCAGCAGGAGGGGGGGCGCTTTCTTT. Translating it yields CASRRGGAFF.